One sample yielded the 22 T cell receptor beta chains listed below, sequenced in a study of cytomegalovirus exposure and HLA in healthy donors. Use of 60 Vbeta and 13 Jbeta primers characterized the PCR. Repertoires were generated with immunoSEQ multiplex PCR, while TCRdb's copy carries only in-frame clones and drops some. The sample records approximately 110,000 clones, around 67% being singletons. The sequencing input was PBMCs. These receptors originate from a man aged 60 to 75 in good health and CMV-seropositive.

This clone occurred a few times. This chain joins TRBV29-1 and TRBJ2-3; possibly TRBD2 for D (6 bases). The CDR3 consists of 14 residues. Germline-derived CDR1 and CDR2 are SQVTM and ANQGSEA. The V end was cut by 8 bases, the J end by 2 bases, with 17 bases between. The CDR3 loop reads CSLVGAGITDTQYF. The CDR3 region has the DNA TGCAGCCTGGTGGGTGCGGGGATCACAGATACGCAGTATTTT.

The DNA for the CDR3 is TGTGCCAGCAGCGTAGGGACAGGGTTAGAGGAAAAACTGTTTTTT. Amino acid sequence: CASSVGTGLEEKLFF. The J gene is TRBJ1-4, the V gene TRBV9; 8 bases are shared with TRBD1. Germline CDR1 and CDR2: SGDLS and YYNGEE. The CDR3 spans 15 residues. V lost 0 bases, J lost 8 bases, and 6 bases stayed unmatched.

This chain links TRBV7-9 with TRBJ1-3; no firm D call. Trimming removed 1 base at V and 3 bases at J, with 10 bases between. Germline CDR1 is SEHNR and CDR2 is FQNEAQ (reference sequence). CDR3 length: 15 residues. The CDR3 coding sequence is TGTGCCAGCAGCTTAGTCGCGGGTTTTGGAAACACCATATATTTT. Its protein is CASSLVAGFGNTIYF. Full variable domain (remainder filled in from reference TRBV7-9 and TRBJ1-3): DTGVSQNPRHKITKRGQNVTFRCDPISEHNRLYWYRQTLGQGPEFLTYFQNEAQLEKSRLLSDRFSAERPKGSFSTLEIQRTEQGDSAMYLCASSLVAGFGNTIYFGEGSWLTVV.

This sequence joins TRBV2 and TRBJ1-1; D gene ambiguous. This CDR3 is built from 13 residues. CDR1 and CDR2 (germline): SNHLY, FYNNEI. The V gene lost 6 bases and the J gene lost 6 bases, with 14 bases spanning the gap. This CDR3 is CASREKEEAEAFF. The CDR3 DNA sequence: TGTGCCAGCAGGGAAAAGGAGGAAGCTGAAGCTTTCTTT.

Only a few counts were recorded for this clone. This chain joins TRBV30 and TRBJ1-1; D is perhaps TRBD1 (5 bases). This CDR3 region has 12 residues. V was clipped by 1 base and J by 4 bases, with 7 bases between them. Germline-derived CDR1 and CDR2 are GTSNPN and SVGIG (reference sequence). The CDR3 nucleotides read TGTGCCTGGAGTGGAGACAGCACTGAAGCTTTCTTT. It encodes CAWSGDSTEAFF.

The V call is TRBV12-1, the J call TRBJ2-5; the DNA was not used to check the table's D call, TRBD2. TRBV12-1 is a pseudogene locus. This CDR3 contains 17 residues. This CDR3 reads CASSGLAGGDCQETQYF. The CDR3 DNA is TGTGCCAGCAGCGGCCTAGCGGGGGGGGATTGTCAAGAGACCCAGTACTTC.

In this sample, this clone turned up once. The chain couples TRBV7-3 to TRBJ2-1; the match to TRBD2 covers 9 bases. Germline CDR1 and CDR2: SGHTA and FQGTGA. The V segment lost 8 bases and the J segment 8 bases; nucleotides outside the gene matches: 10. The CDR3 spans 14 residues. This CDR3 reads CASSPSGEIHEQFF. The DNA of the CDR3 is TGTGCCAGCTCCCCTAGCGGGGAGATACATGAGCAGTTCTTC.

A few counts support this clone. The gene calls are TRBV19 and TRBJ1-2; a weak D match, TRBD1 (6 bases). Germline-derived CDR1 and CDR2 are LNHDA and SQIVND (reference sequence). The CDR3 loop spans 13 amino acids. V was shortened by 7 bases and J by 4 bases, with 13 bases between the two germline ends. CDR3 sequence (DNA): TGTGCCAGTACCCTGACAGGCCCCTATGGCTACACCTTC. It is translated as CASTLTGPYGYTF. The entire variable domain, with the rest obtained from reference TRBV19 and TRBJ1-2, is as follows: DGGITQSPKYLFRKEGQNVTLSCEQNLNHDAMYWYRQDPGQGLRLIYYSQIVNDFQKGDIAEGYSVSREKKESFPLTVTSAQKNPTAFYLCASTLTGPYGYTFGSGTRLTVV.

The chain employs TRBV5-4 and TRBJ2-7; a weak D match, TRBD2 (6 bases). Germline values: CDR1 SGHNT, CDR2 YYREEE (reference sequence). The CDR3 has 16 residues. Trimming removed 3 bases from V and 4 bases from J, with 20 bases in between. The CDR3 sequence: CASSYIGTARGYEQYF. The CDR3 nucleotides are TGTGCCAGCAGCTACATCGGGACGGCTCGGGGGTACGAGCAGTACTTC. The variable domain in full, with the rest retrieved from reference TRBV5-4 and TRBJ2-7, is ETGVTQSPTHLIKTRGQQVTLRCSSQSGHNTVSWYQQALGQGPQFIFQYYREEENGRGNFPPRFSGLQFPNYSSELNVNALELDDSALYLCASSYIGTARGYEQYFGPGTRLTVT.

The chain combines TRBV5-1 with TRBJ1-3; possible D gene TRBD1, 5 bases. The V end lost 4 bases, the J end lost 0 bases, and 14 bases lay between the germline ends. This CDR3 spans 16 amino acids. CDR1 and CDR2 from the germline V gene are SGHRS and YFSETQ. CDR3 in DNA: TGCGCCAGCAGCGCGGGACTCACGAGCTCTGGAAACACCATATATTTT. This translates into CASSAGLTSSGNTIYF.

This chain connects TRBV6-4 to TRBJ2-2; 7 nucleotides line up with TRBD1. The CDR3 runs to 20 residues. Germline loops: CDR1 MRHNA, CDR2 SNTAGT. The V and J ends lost 0 bases and 1 base, in that order; junction bases with no gene match: 14. The CDR3 DNA sequence: TGTGCCAGCAGTGACTCGTTTCTTATGTGGGGGACAGAGAACACCGGGGAGCTGTTTTTT. Residues: CASSDSFLMWGTENTGELFF.

The rearrangement uses TRBV7-2 and TRBJ1-5; D is undetermined. Germline V CDR1 and CDR2: SGHTA, FQGNSA. The CDR3 has 13 amino acids. Trimming left V 5 bases short and J 5 bases short, with 10 bases between. DNA of the CDR3: TGTGCCAGCAGCCCTTCACGGGATCAGCCCCAGCATTTT. It translates to CASSPSRDQPQHF.

The chain employs TRBV6-4 and TRBJ2-1; 9 nucleotides align to TRBD2. The CDR3 sequence is 16 residues long. Losses at the gene ends were 5 bases for V and 7 bases for J; bases not matched to a gene: 12. CDR1 is MRHNA and CDR2 is SNTAGT in the germline V gene. CDR3 nucleotides: TGTGCCAGCAGTACGGAGGCGGGCGGGGGGGTGAATGAGCAGTTCTTC. As protein: CASSTEAGGGVNEQFF.

V gene TRBV25-1 combines with J gene TRBJ1-1; D might be TRBD1 (5 bases). CDR3 length equals 14 residues. V shed 6 bases and J shed 4 bases, with 15 bases lying between them. Germline V gene data show CDR1 as MGHDK and CDR2 as SYGVNS. The DNA of the CDR3 is TGTGCCAGCAGACTAGGAGGGGTAGCCACTGAAGCTTTCTTT. Translated: CASRLGGVATEAFF.

The chain links TRBV18 to TRBJ1-5; possible D gene TRBD1, 5 bases. CDR1 KGHSH and CDR2 LQKENI come from the germline V gene. The CDR3 length is 14 residues. Trimming pared 5 bases from V and 7 bases from J, leaving 15 bases between. The CDR3 DNA sequence: TGTGCCAGCTCAGCGGGGGACCGGTCACAGCCCCAGCATTTT. Amino acids: CASSAGDRSQPQHF.

The chain recombines TRBV7-2 with TRBJ2-1, with TRBD1 as a possible D gene (6 bases). With 5 bases removed from V and 2 bases from J, the gap between germline ends came to 13 bases. Looked up from germline, CDR1 is SGHTA and CDR2 is FQGNSA. The CDR3 runs to 15 residues. CDR3 DNA sequence: TGTGCCAGCAGCCTTTCCGGGACAACCTACAATGAGCAGTTCTTC. Its translation is CASSLSGTTYNEQFF.

This chain joins TRBV28 and TRBJ1-5; D gene ambiguous. The CDR3 extends over 17 amino acids. Per germline, CDR1 MDHEN and CDR2 SYDVKM. V lost 2 bases to trimming and J lost 0 bases, with 14 bases between them. The CDR3 reads CASSLVSDLYSNQPQHF. The CDR3 DNA sequence: TGTGCCAGCAGTTTAGTGTCAGACTTGTATAGCAATCAGCCCCAGCATTTT. The variable domain in full, completed from reference TRBV28 and TRBJ1-5, reads DVKVTQSSRYLVKRTGEKVFLECVQDMDHENMFWYRQDPGLGLRLIYFSYDVKMKEKGDIPEGYSVSREKKERFSLILESASTNQTSMYLCASSLVSDLYSNQPQHFGDGTRLSIL.

Only one count was recorded for this clone. The V call is TRBV5-1, the J call TRBJ2-5; D unresolved. The length of the CDR3 is 12 residues. Germline CDR1 reads SGHRS; CDR2 reads YFSETQ. The V gene lost 0 bases and the J gene lost 4 bases, with 4 bases spanning the gap. The DNA for the CDR3 is TGCGCCAGCAGCTTGGACGGAGAGACCCAGTACTTC. It yields the protein CASSLDGETQYF.

V usage is TRBV9 and J usage is TRBJ2-3; unclear D gene. V lost 4 bases and J 0 bases, leaving 12 bases between the germline ends. Germline V gene data show CDR1 as SGDLS and CDR2 as YYNGEE. CDR3 length: 15 amino acids. The CDR3 loop reads CASSPRRSSTDTQYF. In nucleotides, the CDR3 is TGTGCCAGCAGCCCAAGGCGGTCTAGCACAGATACGCAGTATTTT.

The rearrangement links TRBV19 to TRBJ1-5, with 8 bases identical to TRBD1. The CDR3 contains 14 residues. J gave up 4 bases and V 6 bases, and 5 bases lay outside the gene matches. Germline V CDR1 and CDR2: LNHDA, SQIVND (reference sequence). Written as DNA, the CDR3 is TGTGCCAGTAGCTCCCGGGACAGGAATCAGCCCCAGCATTTT. Amino acid sequence: CASSSRDRNQPQHF.

This clone was counted between two and nine times. This chain uses TRBV30 with TRBJ2-1; D is ambiguous. V lost 4 bases, J lost 6 bases, and 7 bases lay in between. The CDR3 totals 11 residues. Germline CDR1 is GTSNPN and CDR2 is SVGIG (reference sequence). The DNA of the CDR3 is TGTGCCTGGATGCGTGGCAATGAGCAGTTCTTC. It yields the protein CAWMRGNEQFF.

V gene TRBV30 combines with J gene TRBJ1-6; weak D call: TRBD1 (6 bases). The CDR3 length is 14 residues. The germline V gene encodes CDR1 GTSNPN and CDR2 SVGIG (reference sequence). Trimming pared 3 bases from V and 10 bases from J, leaving 16 bases between. DNA of the CDR3: TGTGCCTGGAGGCTGGGGGCAGGGGAATCACCCCTCCACTTT. It encodes CAWRLGAGESPLHF.